This record looks at one T cell receptor beta chain sequence and its context. The data were obtained in a study of T-cell reconstitution after alpha-beta-depleted transplantation in children. The TCRbeta library was prepared with unique molecular identifiers. TCRdb analysed the PCR reads with MiXCR anew, one entry per CDR3 protein. In the table there are 500,000 or so distinct CDR3 sequences, about 31% of which are singletons. This CDR3 comprises 14 residues. Trimming shortened V by 4 bases and J by 5 bases, and 14 bases separated the two germline ends. Germline V gene sequence: CDR1 KGHSH, CDR2 LQKENI.

Sample: PBMCs from the stem cell graft donor, taken from the stem cell graft. This TCR came from a human donor who donated a stem cell graft to a child with aplastic anemia. The chain couples TRBV18 to TRBJ1-1, with unresolved D. The CDR3 sequence: CASSQQSLRTEAFF. The CDR3, as DNA: TGTGCCAGCTCACAACAATCCTTGAGAACTGAAGCTTTCTTT.